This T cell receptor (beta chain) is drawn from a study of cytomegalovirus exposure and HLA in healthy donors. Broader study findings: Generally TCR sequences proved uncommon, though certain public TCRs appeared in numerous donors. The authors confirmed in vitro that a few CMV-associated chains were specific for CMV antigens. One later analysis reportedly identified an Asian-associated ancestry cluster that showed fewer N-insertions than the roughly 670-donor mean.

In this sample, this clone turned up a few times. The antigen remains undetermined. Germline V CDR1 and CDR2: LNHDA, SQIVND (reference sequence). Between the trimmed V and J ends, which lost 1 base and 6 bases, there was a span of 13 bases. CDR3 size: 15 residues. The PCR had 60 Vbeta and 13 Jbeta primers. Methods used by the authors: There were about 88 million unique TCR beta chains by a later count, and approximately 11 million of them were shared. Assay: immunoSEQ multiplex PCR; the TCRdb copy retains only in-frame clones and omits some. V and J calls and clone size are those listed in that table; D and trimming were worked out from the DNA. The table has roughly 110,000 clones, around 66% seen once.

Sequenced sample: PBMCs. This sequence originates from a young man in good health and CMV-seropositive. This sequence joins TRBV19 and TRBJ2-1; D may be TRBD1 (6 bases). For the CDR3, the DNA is TGTGCCAGTAGTATAGGTCAGGGGATCTCCAATGAGCAGTTCTTC. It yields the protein CASSIGQGISNEQFF.